One sample yielded the 31 T cell receptor beta chains listed below, sequenced in a study of lymphopenia after photon versus proton radiotherapy. This table comes from immunoSEQ multiplex PCR, and its TCRdb copy is limited to in-frame clones, with some not included. The data show around 64,000 clones, with roughly 90% seen just once and about 13% held by the top ten. The sample was peripheral blood, taken from a patient treated with proton-based radiotherapy. Source of these receptors: an older man with esophageal cancer.

The chain has TRBV19 and TRBJ1-5, with D possibly being TRBD1 (6 bases). The CDR3 has 12 amino acids. Germline loops: CDR1 LNHDA, CDR2 SQIVND (reference sequence). Trimming stripped 6 bases from V and 7 bases from J, with 10 bases between. This chain's CDR3 is CASRGGNQPQHF. CDR3 coding DNA: TGTGCCAGTAGAGGGGGGAACCAGCCCCAGCATTTT.

This chain connects TRBV29-1 to TRBJ1-2, with D hard to call. The CDR3 consists of 13 residues. CDR1 and CDR2 from the germline V gene are SQVTM and ANQGSEA. V was pared by 4 bases and J by 5 bases, with 14 bases between. The CDR3 protein is CSVVSKVDYGYTF. Here the CDR3 DNA reads TGCAGCGTTGTCTCCAAAGTAGATTATGGCTACACCTTC.

The chain joins TRBV28 to TRBJ1-5; 7 positions match TRBD1. The trim removed 5 bases at V and 6 bases at J, leaving 16 bases unmatched. The CDR3 runs to 17 residues. Looked up from germline, CDR1 is MDHEN and CDR2 is SYDVKM. As DNA, the CDR3 is TGTGCCAGCAGTCCACCGAATCTCGGGACAGACGGTCAGCCCCAGCATTTT. Its translation is CASSPPNLGTDGQPQHF.

This chain connects TRBV15 to TRBJ1-2; D remains ambiguous. The germline CDR1 and CDR2 sequences are LNHNV and YYDKDF (reference sequence). The germline V and J ends were trimmed by 3 bases and 3 bases, with 14 bases remaining between them. This CDR3 comprises 15 residues. In DNA, the CDR3 is TGTGCCACCAGCAGGACCTGGCGAAGGGACTATGGCTACACCTTC. Protein: CATSRTWRRDYGYTF.

The V gene is TRBV6-1, the J gene TRBJ1-3; D unresolved. Germline V gene lookup returns CDR1 MNHNS and CDR2 SASEGT. CDR3 length: 12 amino acids. Trimming took off 8 bases at V and 8 bases at J, with 13 bases between the two ends. The CDR3 sequence is CASEQPRDTIYF. The CDR3 bases are TGTGCCAGCGAACAGCCGCGGGACACCATATATTTT.

This chain joins TRBV19 and TRBJ1-1, with D tentatively TRBD1 (5 bases). The V gene's germline CDR1 is LNHDA and CDR2 SQIVND (reference sequence). The CDR3 contains 14 residues. The V end was cut by 8 bases, the J end by 7 bases, with 20 bases between. CDR3 coding DNA: TGTGCCAGTGACATCGGGACGGGACTTGGTGAAGCTTTCTTT. Its translation is CASDIGTGLGEAFF.

The chain joins TRBV4-3 to TRBJ1-5; D possibly corresponds to TRBD1 (5 bases). In germline, CDR1 is LGHNA, CDR2 YSLEER. The CDR3 contains 15 residues. V was shortened by 0 bases and J by 4 bases, with 10 bases between the two germline ends. This CDR3 is CASSQESRGNQPQHF. CDR3 nucleotide sequence: TGCGCCAGCAGCCAAGAGTCAAGGGGAAATCAGCCCCAGCATTTT.

The J gene is TRBJ1-1, the V gene TRBV27; 8 bases are a match to TRBD1. V lost 5 bases, J lost 1 base, and 3 bases stayed unmatched. The V gene's germline CDR1 is MNHEY and CDR2 SMNVEV (reference sequence). This CDR3 has 14 residues. The CDR3 reads CASSSGTGNTEAFF. The CDR3 nucleotides are TGTGCCAGCAGTAGCGGGACAGGGAACACTGAAGCTTTCTTT.

The genes are TRBV19 and TRBJ2-2; D tentatively reads TRBD1 or TRBD2 (5 bases each). V gave up 7 bases and J gave up 4 bases, with 19 bases separating them. Germline V gene lookup returns CDR1 LNHDA and CDR2 SQIVND (reference sequence). The CDR3 sequence is 16 residues long. The CDR3 loop reads CASNPRGAGATGELFF. CDR3 DNA: TGTGCCAGTAACCCAAGAGGGGCGGGTGCCACCGGGGAGCTGTTTTTT. The entire variable domain, with the rest obtained from reference TRBV19 and TRBJ2-2, is as follows: DGGITQSPKYLFRKEGQNVTLSCEQNLNHDAMYWYRQDPGQGLRLIYYSQIVNDFQKGDIAEGYSVSREKKESFPLTVTSAQKNPTAFYLCASNPRGAGATGELFFGEGSRLTVL.

This chain joins TRBV18 and TRBJ2-2; TRBD2 aligns across 11 bases. The germline CDR1 and CDR2 sequences are KGHSH and LQKENI. With 8 bases clipped from V and 3 bases from J, the junction kept 11 bases outside the gene matches. The CDR3 is made up of 17 amino acids. The CDR3 spells CASTQYSGRAYTGELFF. In nucleotides, the CDR3 is TGTGCCAGCACCCAGTATAGCGGGAGGGCGTACACCGGGGAGCTGTTTTTT.

This rearrangement joins TRBV5-1 to TRBJ2-3; D gene unclear. This CDR3 is 15 amino acids long. Germline CDR1 is SGHRS and CDR2 is YFSETQ. The V end lost 0 bases, the J end lost 2 bases, and 10 bases lay between the germline ends. The CDR3 protein is CASSLEARITDTQYF. The CDR3 nucleotides are TGCGCCAGCAGCTTGGAGGCCAGGATCACAGATACGCAGTATTTT. The variable domain in full, with the rest retrieved from reference TRBV5-1 and TRBJ2-3, is KAGVTQTPRYLIKTRGQQVTLSCSPISGHRSVSWYQQTPGQGLQFLFEYFSETQRNKGNFPGRFSGRQFSNSRSEMNVSTLELGDSALYLCASSLEARITDTQYFGPGTRLTVL.

The genes are TRBV29-1 and TRBJ2-1; possibly TRBD1 for D (6 bases). V lost 4 bases and J lost 8, with 15 bases in between. The CDR3 consists of 13 residues. Germline V gene data show CDR1 as SQVTM and CDR2 as ANQGSEA. CDR3 sequence reads: CSVVTGFSDEQFF. The DNA for the CDR3 is TGCAGCGTTGTCACAGGGTTTTCGGATGAGCAGTTCTTC.

V usage is TRBV29-1 and J usage is TRBJ1-1; 8 positions agree with TRBD1. The V gene's germline CDR1 is SQVTM and CDR2 ANQGSEA. There are 13 residues in the CDR3. V lost 5 bases and J lost 4; bases outside the gene matches: 6. This CDR3 is CSVTGQGATEAFF. CDR3 nucleotide sequence: TGCAGCGTTACAGGACAGGGAGCCACTGAAGCTTTCTTT.

This sequence joins TRBV5-8 and TRBJ1-1, with D perhaps TRBD1 (5 bases). Germline V gives CDR1 SGHTS, CDR2 YDEGEE. The CDR3 sequence is 15 residues long. V lost 6 bases, J lost 0 bases, and 15 bases lay in between. The CDR3 is CASNPGGIMNTEAFF. CDR3 nucleotide sequence: TGTGCCAGCAACCCCGGGGGGATTATGAACACTGAAGCTTTCTTT.

V and J are TRBV6-5 and TRBJ2-3; TRBD2 matches 13 bases. Germline CDR1 MNHEY, CDR2 SVGAGI. Trimming at V came to 5 bases and at J to 8 bases, leaving 4 bases not matched to a gene. The CDR3 covers 14 residues. The DNA of the CDR3 is TGTGCCAGCAGTACTAGCGGGGGGGGAGGTACGCAGTATTTT. This sequence encodes CASSTSGGGGTQYF.

The chain couples TRBV7-2 to TRBJ1-3; D is ambiguous. V lost 1 base to trimming and J lost 4 bases, with 11 bases between them. Germline values: CDR1 SGHTA, CDR2 FQGNSA. The CDR3 contains 15 residues. The CDR3 nucleotides read TGTGCCAGCAGCTTAGACAGTCGGACCGGAAACACCATATATTTT. As protein: CASSLDSRTGNTIYF. The full variable domain, rest sourced from reference TRBV7-2 and TRBJ1-3, is GAGVSQSPSNKVTEKGKDVELRCDPISGHTALYWYRQSLGQGLEFLIYFQGNSAPDKSGLPSDRFSAERTGGSVSTLTIQRTQQEDSAVYLCASSLDSRTGNTIYFGEGSWLTVV.

This clone turned up a few times. This sequence joins TRBV2 and TRBJ1-1; 8 bases are shared with TRBD1. J lost 0 bases, V lost 5 bases, and 8 bases had no gene match. The germline V gene has CDR1 SNHLY and CDR2 FYNNEI. The CDR3 loop spans 16 amino acids. The DNA for the CDR3 is TGTGCCAGCAGTAAGGAGACAGGGGTTTTGAACACTGAAGCTTTCTTT. Its protein is CASSKETGVLNTEAFF.

The chain couples TRBV11-3 to TRBJ1-1; a weak D match, TRBD1 (5 bases). The length of the CDR3 is 16 residues. Germline V CDR1 and CDR2: SGHNT, YENEEA. The ends were cut back, 1 base at V and 3 bases at J, with 15 bases in the middle. CDR3 residues: CASSLGVWGKDTEAFF. CDR3 coding DNA: TGTGCCAGCAGCTTAGGAGTGTGGGGGAAGGACACTGAAGCTTTCTTT. Full variable domain (rest looked up from reference TRBV11-3 and TRBJ1-1): EAGVVQSPRYKIIEKKQPVAFWCNPISGHNTLYWYLQNLGQGPELLIRYENEEAVDDSQLPKDRFSAERLKGVDSTLKIQPAELGDSAVYLCASSLGVWGKDTEAFFGQGTRLTVV.

The genes are TRBV7-9 and TRBJ1-1; no definite D call. The CDR3 runs 12 residues. The V gene's germline CDR1 is SEHNR and CDR2 FQNEAQ (reference sequence). V shed 3 bases and J shed 7 bases, with 9 bases lying between them. CDR3 residues: CASSFVALEAFF. CDR3 nucleotides: TGTGCCAGCAGCTTTGTCGCGCTTGAAGCTTTCTTT.

Only one count was recorded for this clone. V gene TRBV7-2 combines with J gene TRBJ1-5, with D tentatively TRBD1 (6 bases). The CDR3 is 17 amino acids. Per germline, CDR1 SGHTA and CDR2 FQGNSA. The ends were cut back, 3 bases at V and 5 bases at J, with 20 bases in the middle. CDR3 in amino acids: CASSLRGGNFFDQPQHF. The CDR3 nucleotides are TGTGCCAGCAGCTTGCGAGGGGGGAACTTCTTCGATCAGCCCCAGCATTTT.

The chain links TRBV30 to TRBJ2-5, with D unclear. This CDR3 spans 13 amino acids. Germline V CDR1 and CDR2: GTSNPN, SVGIG (reference sequence). V lost 1 base and J lost 2, with 8 bases in between. The CDR3 nucleotides are TGTGCCTGGAGTGCCGTTCTACAAGAGACCCAGTACTTC. The encoded protein is CAWSAVLQETQYF.

The chain has TRBV5-1 and TRBJ2-1; D not resolved. There are 15 residues in the CDR3. Germline-derived CDR1 and CDR2 are SGHRS and YFSETQ. V was shortened by 0 bases and J by 3 bases, with 10 bases between the two germline ends. DNA of the CDR3: TGCGCCAGCAGCTTGGGGAGCGCTTTCTACAATGAGCAGTTCTTC. Residues: CASSLGSAFYNEQFF. Looking up the rest from reference TRBV5-1 and TRBJ2-1 gives the full variable domain: KAGVTQTPRYLIKTRGQQVTLSCSPISGHRSVSWYQQTPGQGLQFLFEYFSETQRNKGNFPGRFSGRQFSNSRSEMNVSTLELGDSALYLCASSLGSAFYNEQFFGPGTRLTVL.

This clone was recorded only once. The chain couples TRBV5-8 to TRBJ2-7, with D possibly matching TRBD2 (6 bases). V lost 1 base, J lost 10 bases, and 12 bases lay in between. CDR3 length: 12 amino acids. Germline-derived CDR1 and CDR2 are SGHTS and YDEGEE. The CDR3 DNA reads TGTGCCAGCAGCTTGTCGCGGGATCACCAGTACTTC. Its protein is CASSLSRDHQYF.

The table lists this clone with a count of one. The genes are TRBV5-5 and TRBJ2-2, with 12 nucleotides matching TRBD2. The CDR3 has 16 residues. The trim removed 4 bases at V and 5 bases at J, leaving 6 bases unmatched. Germline V gene sequence: CDR1 SGHKS, CDR2 YYEKEE (reference sequence). CDR3 protein: CASSPGLAGRTGELFF. The CDR3 nucleotides are TGTGCCAGCAGCCCCGGACTAGCGGGAAGGACCGGGGAGCTGTTTTTT.

The chain couples TRBV4-1 to TRBJ1-3, with TRBD1 as a possible D gene (5 bases). Germline CDR1 is MGHRA and CDR2 is YSYEKL. This CDR3 has 19 residues. Between the trimmed V and J ends, which lost 4 bases and 3 bases, there was a span of 25 bases. CDR3 in DNA: TGCGCCAGCAGCCCGGGACGGCTCAGGGACTCTTGGCATGGAAACACCATATATTTT. This codes for CASSPGRLRDSWHGNTIYF.

The chain recombines TRBV25-1 with TRBJ2-7, with TRBD1 as a possible D gene (5 bases). The CDR3 length is 14 residues. Germline CDR1 is MGHDK and CDR2 is SYGVNS. Trimming stripped 4 bases from V and 4 bases from J, with 14 bases between. The CDR3 DNA follows: TGTGCCAGCAGTGTGGCAGGGATGGTATACGAGCAGTACTTC. Amino acids: CASSVAGMVYEQYF.

CDR3 protein: CASSPGGQGYGYTF. The CDR3 DNA sequence: TGTGCCAGCAGTCCTGGAGGACAGGGGTATGGCTACACCTTC. The V gene is TRBV27, the J gene TRBJ1-2; 9 bases agree with TRBD1. The CDR3 covers 14 residues. V lost 5 bases and J lost 5; bases outside the gene matches: 6. Germline CDR1 and CDR2: MNHEY and SMNVEV (reference sequence).

V and J are TRBV27 and TRBJ2-6, with 9 bases matching TRBD1. This CDR3 has 17 amino acids. Germline V lookup: CDR1 MNHEY, CDR2 SMNVEV (reference sequence). V trimming: 3 bases; J trimming: 1 base; junction bases outside the gene matches: 4. The CDR3 here is CASSFYRGLSGANVLTF. In DNA form, the CDR3 reads TGTGCCAGCAGTTTCTACAGGGGGCTTTCTGGGGCCAACGTCCTGACTTTC.

The chain has TRBV4-1 and TRBJ2-5; D gene ambiguous. Between the trimmed V and J ends, which lost 1 base and 5 bases, there was a span of 14 bases. This CDR3 has 15 residues. CDR1 is MGHRA and CDR2 is YSYEKL in the germline V gene. CDR3 sequence: CASSQGSFRRETQYF. CDR3 DNA sequence: TGCGCCAGCAGCCAAGGATCCTTTAGGCGGGAGACCCAGTACTTC.

This clone has just a few counts. This chain connects TRBV29-1 to TRBJ2-3; D not certain. The CDR3 runs 12 residues. Trimming pared 4 bases from V and 0 bases from J, leaving 5 bases between. CDR1 is SQVTM, CDR2 ANQGSEA, per germline. The CDR3 region is CSVGTSTDTQYF. The CDR3, as DNA: TGCAGCGTTGGAACTAGCACAGATACGCAGTATTTT.

This clone was picked up one time. This chain connects TRBV11-2 to TRBJ1-1; D unresolved. The CDR3 has 13 amino acids. Trimming left V 2 bases short and J 1 base short, with 5 bases between. Germline values: CDR1 SGHAT, CDR2 FQNNGV. In nucleotides, the CDR3 is TGTGCCAGCAGCTTAAGGGAGAACACTGAAGCTTTCTTT. Translating it yields CASSLRENTEAFF. Based on the CDR3 plus reference TRBV11-2 and TRBJ1-1, the full variable domain is EAGVAQSPRYKIIEKRQSVAFWCNPISGHATLYWYQQILGQGPKLLIQFQNNGVVDDSQLPKDRFSAERLKGVDSTLKIQPAKLEDSAVYLCASSLRENTEAFFGQGTRLTVV.